This T cell receptor (beta chain) was sequenced during a study of T cell responses to AZD1222 COVID-19 vaccine (dated by TCRdb to 2020 to 2022). In the study overall: TCR sequencing covered some 250 trial participants: about 210 given two doses of AZD1222 and 26 given two doses of MenACWY control vaccine. Trial participants were enrolled by age into 18-55, 56-69 and 70-plus year subgroups, with roughly 160, 29 and 62 TCR-sequenced participants respectively. Findings and caveats that apply to the study as a whole: Vaccine-associated CD4 TCRs spanned the whole spike protein, with dominant responses in regions 160-218 and 743-854. Most participants were white British and females outnumbered males, and the authors suggested that clonal diversity may have been underestimated. Only five or six AZD1222 recipients were SARS-CoV-2 seropositive at baseline, limiting conclusions about previously exposed vaccinees. In the small 56-69-year group, the increase in depth fell short of significance, most likely because of low power. A significant rise in spike-specific TCR breadth and depth was observed after two AZD1222 doses relative to day 0 and relative to MenACWY recipients. Because no day 14 peak-response samples were available, repertoires were characterized only after the peak T cell response. Nearly half of unique spike-specific TCRs reportedly recognized epitopes outside regions mutated in the B.1.351 and B.1.1.7 variants.

The CDR3 regions of human TCRbeta chains were analyzed by immunosequencing. Processing in the source paper ran as follows. TCRs in the repertoires were matched against a reference library of SARS-CoV-2-specific TCRs that had been generated with the MIRA antigen-specificity platform. Breadth meant the fraction of unique TCRs that were SARS-CoV-2-associated, whereas depth meant the fraction of total T cells that were SARS-CoV-2-associated. Each spike-specific TCR was assigned to its reactive spike region and to a CD4 or CD8 class using the MIRA data. Log10-transformed breadth and depth values were compared by one-way ANOVA with Sidak's multiple comparisons tests. Drawn from immuneACCESS, this table holds only the in-frame rearrangements with V and J called that TCRdb kept. Clones are partly lost; checked studies trace under half to an unresolved V gene and leave the rest unexplained. Clone size and V and J calls were adopted from that table, with D and trimming inferred from the DNA. The sample yields about 180,000 clones; 88% were counted once. The ten largest clones take up roughly 27% of the sample.

At the junction V is shortened by 4 bases and J by 6 bases; bases outside the gene matches: 9. The CDR3, from cysteine to phenylalanine, totals 14 residues. This entry keeps only the CDR3 DNA: 42 bases, framed from base 1. The germline V gene supplies CDR1 SGHRS and CDR2 YFSETQ. Remarks on this clone: Its antigen target is currently unknown. It has no much larger one-base neighbor in the sample; base qualities were not kept.

Explained via the paper, the time point label denotes: about 28 days (+/-7) after the second vaccine dose. AZD1222 recipients whose second dose came at about 4 weeks and those whose second dose came at about 12 weeks were combined into one group, since spike-specific TCR depth and breadth did not differ between the two schedules. Vaccinee samples came from UK trials COV001 and COV002, including a single-blind randomized controlled phase 2/3 trial of AZD1222 (ChAdOx1 nCoV-19) in healthy adults. For TCRbeta chain sequencing, PBMC samples were collected from trial participants at day 0 and at day 28 after the second dose.

The sequences come from peripheral blood, collected 28 days after the second AZD1222 dose. This clonotype was sampled from an adult who received the AZD1222 COVID-19 vaccine. The rearrangement combines TRBV5-1 with TRBJ2-7, with 8 bases in between that match TRBD2. The CDR3 sequence is CASSQLGAGGEQYF. Here is the DNA: TGCGCCAGCAGCCAATTGGGGGCGGGAGGCGAGCAGTACTTC.